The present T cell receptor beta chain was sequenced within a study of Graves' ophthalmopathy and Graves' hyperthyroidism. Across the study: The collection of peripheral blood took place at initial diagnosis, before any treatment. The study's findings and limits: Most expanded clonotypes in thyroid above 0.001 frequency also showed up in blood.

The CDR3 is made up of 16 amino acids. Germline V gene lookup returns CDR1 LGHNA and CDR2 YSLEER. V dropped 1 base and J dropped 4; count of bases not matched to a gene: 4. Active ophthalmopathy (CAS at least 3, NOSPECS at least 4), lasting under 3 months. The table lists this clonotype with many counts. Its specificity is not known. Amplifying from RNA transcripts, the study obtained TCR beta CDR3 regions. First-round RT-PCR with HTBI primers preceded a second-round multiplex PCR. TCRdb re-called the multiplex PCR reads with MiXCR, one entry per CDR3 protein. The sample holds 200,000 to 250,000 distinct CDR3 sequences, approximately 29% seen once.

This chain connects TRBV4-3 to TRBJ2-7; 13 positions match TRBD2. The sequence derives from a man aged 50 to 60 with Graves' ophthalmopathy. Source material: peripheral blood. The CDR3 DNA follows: TGCGCCAGCAGCCAAGGGAGGACTAGCGGGAGTTACGAGCAGTACTTC. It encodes CASSQGRTSGSYEQYF.